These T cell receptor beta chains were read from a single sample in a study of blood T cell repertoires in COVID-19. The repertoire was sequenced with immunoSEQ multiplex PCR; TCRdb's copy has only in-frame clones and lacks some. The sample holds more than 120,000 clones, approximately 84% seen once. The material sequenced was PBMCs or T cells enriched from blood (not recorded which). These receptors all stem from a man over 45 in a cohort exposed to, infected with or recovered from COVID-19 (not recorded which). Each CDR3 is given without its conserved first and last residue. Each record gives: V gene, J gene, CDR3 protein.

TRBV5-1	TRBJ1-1	ASSLRPGGLNTEAF
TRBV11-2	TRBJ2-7	ASVSSQLSYEQY
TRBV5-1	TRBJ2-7	ASSLDGTVSYEQY
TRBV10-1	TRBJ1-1	ASSDWGGEAF
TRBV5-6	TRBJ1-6	ASSYLAGTGNSPLH
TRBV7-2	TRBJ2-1	ASSSIYEQF
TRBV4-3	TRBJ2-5	ASSQGASHGETQY
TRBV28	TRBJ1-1	ASSPGTGNTEAF
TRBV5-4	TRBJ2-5	ASSLGGTQNQETQY
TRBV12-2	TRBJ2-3	ASRLPARDCGGHTDTQY
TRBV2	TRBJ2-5	ASSGTSGVQETQY
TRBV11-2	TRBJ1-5	ASSLVGGSNQPQH
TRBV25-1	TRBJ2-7	ASSDSYEQY
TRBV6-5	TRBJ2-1	ASSESGGTFNEQF
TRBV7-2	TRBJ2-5	ASSLGGVAGRMETQY
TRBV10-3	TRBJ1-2	AISENTGWGYT
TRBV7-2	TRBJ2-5	ASSTPGLAERETQY
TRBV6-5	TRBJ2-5	ASRPSGARETQY